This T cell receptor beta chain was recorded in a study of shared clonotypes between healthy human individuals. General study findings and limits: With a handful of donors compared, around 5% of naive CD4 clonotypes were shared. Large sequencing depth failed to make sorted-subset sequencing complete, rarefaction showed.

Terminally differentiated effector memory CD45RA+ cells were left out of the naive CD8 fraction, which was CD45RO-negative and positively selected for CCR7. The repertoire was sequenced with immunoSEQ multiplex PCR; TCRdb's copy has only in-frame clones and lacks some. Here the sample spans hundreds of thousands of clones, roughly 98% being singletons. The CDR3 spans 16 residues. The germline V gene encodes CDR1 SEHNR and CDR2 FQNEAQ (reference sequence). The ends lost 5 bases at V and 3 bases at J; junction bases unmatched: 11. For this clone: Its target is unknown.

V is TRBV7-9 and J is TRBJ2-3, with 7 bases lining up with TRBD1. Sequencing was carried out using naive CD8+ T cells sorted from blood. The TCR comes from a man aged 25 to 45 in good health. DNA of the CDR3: TGTGCCAGCAGCCGCCCCCCGCAGGGGGATACAGATACGCAGTATTTT. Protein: CASSRPPQGDTDTQYF.